The source of this T cell receptor (beta chain) is a study of blood T cell repertoires in COVID-19 (dated by TCRdb to 2018 to 2020). Looking at the study overall: Samples covering the acute and convalescent phases of COVID-19 were provided by collaborators in the United States, Italy and Spain. Where HLA class I and class II types were available, the types were taken from metadata supplied by the sample provider, not from assay-based typing. The samples were drawn from the first 160 participants of the ongoing ImmuneRACE study and from 1,254 subjects provided by 6 global collaborators. The dataset comprised deeply sampled blood TCRbeta repertoires from subjects exposed to, actively infected with, or recovered from COVID-19. The prospective study material was composed of cDNA or gDNA derived from T cells, B-cell-depleted T cells, or PBMCs. The sample metadata nearly always contained a de-identified subject ID, COVID-19 status, age in years and sex. The repertoires were made available in a free public database intended to serve as a resource for research on the immune response to SARS-CoV-2. What the work shows at the level of the full study, not this receptor alone: How much clinical and demographic metadata was included differed by source and by participant, and the metadata was provided uncurated.

TCRbeta CDR3 regions were amplified from genomic DNA by means of the immunoSEQ Assay, a bias-controlled multiplex PCR. In the source study's methods: The number of nucleated cells in each sample was estimated from the amplification of reference gene primers within the assay. To quantify the absolute abundance of each unique TCRbeta CDR3 rearrangement, sequence reads were collapsed and filtered. For each sample, productive Simpson clonality was calculated as the square root of Simpson's diversity index across productive rearrangements. TCRdb carries this immuneACCESS record with in-frame sequences only. Its versions omit some clonotypes, under half of them owing to an unresolved V gene in the studies checked, with the rest unexplained. The V and J calls and the clone size are those of that table, but D and trimming were determined from the DNA. The sample table contains about 58,000 clones; only one count was recorded for approximately 91% of them. The ten largest clones add up to 7% to 9% of the sample.

As concerns this clone: This clone's antigen is unknown. No quality values exist for individual bases; no much larger clone is one base distant.

V was cut back by 5 bases and J by 3 bases, leaving a gap of 5 bases between them. There are 11 amino acids in the CDR3, from cysteine to phenylalanine inclusive. The DNA shown is the 33-base CDR3, in frame from base 1. CDR1 and CDR2 (SQVTM, ANQGSEA) derive from the germline V gene. Each collaborating institution followed its own protocols to collect whole blood in K2EDTA tubes. For TCRbeta analysis, collaborators shipped samples as frozen whole blood, isolated PBMCs, or DNA extracted from either of those sample types. The V and J segments used are TRBV29-1 and TRBJ1-3, with the D gene call left open. This sequence originates from a woman in her seventies with active COVID-19. The sample was peripheral blood. Read as DNA, the sequence is TGCAGCGTTTCCAGTGGAAACACCATATATTTT. The encoded protein is CSVSSGNTIYF.